A selection of T cell receptor beta chains follows, all from one sample in a study of shared clonotypes between healthy human individuals. Here immunoSEQ multiplex PCR was the method, and the copy in TCRdb shows in-frame clones only, minus some. Among over 700,000 clones listed, over 55% were seen once. The specimen was memory CD4+ T cells sorted from blood. These receptors were taken from a woman in her 30s in good health. Each CDR3 is given without its conserved first and last residue.

len	v_gene	CDR3aa
10	TRBV6-6	ASSYSGDGYT
13	TRBV5-1	ASSSTGGGHYEQY
13	TRBV9	ASSEGPGSNYEQY
14	TRBV4-1	ASSQDRDRGYNEQF
12	TRBV27	ASSKRELYNEQF
13	TRBV7-8	ASSWGRWMNTEAF
12	TRBV25-1	ASSNSATSYEQY
12	TRBV7-9	ASSLDLAAYEQY
11	TRBV11-2	ASSEGLNTEAF
16	TRBV30	AWSPTGITFPSSYEQY
13	TRBV11-2	ASTKPQGLNYGYT
13	TRBV5-1	ASSLQGQGLETQY
11	TRBV30	AWSGQGAGEQY
9	TRBV30	AWEAYNEQF
10	TRBV11-2	ASSFSSHEQF
13	TRBV30	AWSVGDRNTGELF
12	TRBV2	ASSPQGVNTEAF
15	TRBV5-1	ASSLAGGTYYQETQY
15	TRBV5-1	ASSSPTSGRARDEQF
13	TRBV5-8	ASSSRHAEGSEQF
12	TRBV28	ASSFPGQGTEAF
15	TRBV6-7	ASTLGLAGSRGGTQY
13	TRBV14	ASSQAGVRANVLT
15	TRBV28	ASSFLVSGINTGELF
11	TRBV18	ASSPGQSYEQY
11	TRBV9	ASSGAQVTEAF
14	TRBV19	ASTGLAGGPFYEQF
13	TRBV11-3	ASSPGGGGSYEQY
13	TRBV13	ASSLRRLAGGEQY